The present T cell receptor (beta chain) was sequenced within a study of blood T cell repertoires in COVID-19. Study in general: COVID-19 samples collected from the United States, Italy and Spain covered acute and convalescent phases. The analysed material was cDNA or gDNA that came from T cells, B-cell-depleted T cells, or PBMCs.

Seattle participants joined during active infection and were tracked over time. Study processing details: From reference gene primer amplification, estimates of nucleated cell counts were derived. Assay used: immunoSEQ multiplex PCR; TCRdb lists only in-frame clones, some missing. Clone size and the V and J calls come from that table; the DNA yielded D and trimming. The sample consists of approximately 500,000 clones, 85% to 90% of them appearing once. Germline V gene sequence: CDR1 SEHNR, CDR2 FQNEAQ (reference sequence). Trimming took 6 bases from V and 6 from J; bases not matched to a gene: 13. The CDR3 sequence is 15 residues long.

Sequencing used peripheral blood. The receptor comes from a woman aged 45-65 years with COVID-19, enrolled during active disease. The chain couples TRBV7-9 to TRBJ2-7, with 8 bases that match TRBD2. In DNA form, the CDR3 reads TGTGCCAGCAGTAGCGGGGCTCACGGGGGCGGCGAGCAGTACTTC. This sequence encodes CASSSGAHGGGEQYF. The full variable domain, with the rest looked up from reference TRBV7-9 and TRBJ2-7, is DTGVSQNPRHKITKRGQNVTFRCDPISEHNRLYWYRQTLGQGPEFLTYFQNEAQLEKSRLLSDRFSAERPKGSFSTLEIQRTEQGDSAMYLCASSSGAHGGGEQYFGPGTRLTVT.